This passage covers 23 T cell receptor beta chains from one sample sequenced in a study of immune evolution from preneoplasia to lung adenocarcinoma (dated by TCRdb to the early 2020s). The library came from the immunoSEQ multiplex PCR assay. TCRdb holds this immuneACCESS table with in-frame rearrangements only. Some clones are missing; in checked studies, unresolved V genes explain under half, and the rest has no known cause. Within this sample are approximately 9,600 clones, with approximately 80% of them counted one time only. The top ten hold over 4% of the sample. Sequencing input: FFPE minimally invasive lung adenocarcinoma tissue. Sample cell subset or site, as interpreted from the label and publication: micro-invasive lung adenocarcinoma (MIA). These receptors were collected from a person between 70 and 80 years old with lung adenocarcinoma.

The gene calls are TRBV9 and TRBJ1-3; tentatively, D is TRBD1 (6 bases). V was trimmed by 0 bases and J by 2 bases, leaving 12 bases between them. CDR1 is SGDLS and CDR2 is YYNGEE in the germline V gene. CDR3 length equals 16 residues. For the CDR3, the DNA is TGTGCCAGCAGCGTAGAGCCGGGGGCCGCTGGAAACACCATATATTTT. Its translation is CASSVEPGAAGNTIYF.

This clone was seen a handful of times. This sequence joins TRBV30 and TRBJ2-7; D remains unclear. V lost 2 bases to trimming and J lost 9 bases, with 11 bases between them. The CDR3 spans 11 residues. Germline-derived CDR1 and CDR2 are GTSNPN and SVGIG (reference sequence). CDR3 protein: CAWSSRRGQYF. The DNA for the CDR3 is TGTGCCTGGAGTTCTCGGCGAGGGCAGTACTTC. Based on the CDR3 plus reference TRBV30 and TRBJ2-7, the full variable domain is SQTIHQWPATLVQPVGSPLSLECTVEGTSNPNLYWYRQAAGRGLQLLFYSVGIGQISSEVPQNLSASRPQDRQFILSSKKLLLSDSGFYLCAWSSRRGQYFGPGTRLTVT.

The table lists this clone with a count of one. CDR3 sequence: CASYPGGVVETQYF. The CDR3, as DNA: TGTGCCAGCTACCCAGGGGGAGTGGTGGAGACCCAGTACTTC. The chain employs TRBV6-1 and TRBJ2-5, with TRBD1 matching over 7 bases. CDR1 and CDR2 from the germline V gene are MNHNS and SASEGT. The CDR3 runs to 14 residues. J was trimmed by 5 bases and V by 8 bases; bases with no gene match: 11.

This chain uses TRBV16 with TRBJ1-2; D remains ambiguous. V was cut by 0 bases and J by 7 bases, with 18 bases left in between. The CDR3 length is 16 residues. In germline, CDR1 is KGHSY, CDR2 FQNENV. The CDR3 spells CASSQSSDLGERGYTF. For the CDR3, the DNA is TGTGCCAGCAGCCAATCCTCCGATCTCGGGGAGCGTGGCTACACCTTC.

V and J are TRBV28 and TRBJ1-5, with D hard to call. V was shortened by 5 bases and J by 5 bases, with 7 bases between the two germline ends. This CDR3 is built from 12 residues. Germline V gene sequence: CDR1 MDHEN, CDR2 SYDVKM. The chain's CDR3 is CASSPRYQPQHF. The CDR3 nucleotides read TGTGCCAGCAGTCCTAGGTATCAGCCCCAGCATTTT. The full variable domain, completed using reference TRBV28 and TRBJ1-5, is DVKVTQSSRYLVKRTGEKVFLECVQDMDHENMFWYRQDPGLGLRLIYFSYDVKMKEKGDIPEGYSVSREKKERFSLILESASTNQTSMYLCASSPRYQPQHFGDGTRLSIL.

V is TRBV2 and J is TRBJ2-1; D ambiguous. CDR1 and CDR2 (germline): SNHLY, FYNNEI. The CDR3 is 13 amino acids. V dropped 3 bases and J dropped 7 bases, with 10 bases sitting between them. The CDR3 region is CASSDPPSNEQFF. The CDR3 DNA reads TGTGCCAGCAGTGACCCTCCGAGTAATGAGCAGTTCTTC.

The chain employs TRBV25-1 and TRBJ2-7; D might be TRBD1 (6 bases). CDR1 and CDR2 (germline): MGHDK, SYGVNS. The V end lost 4 bases, the J end lost 2 bases, and 12 bases lay between the germline ends. CDR3 length: 14 residues. The CDR3: CASSGPGVPYEQYF. The CDR3 region has the DNA TGTGCCAGCAGTGGGCCAGGGGTCCCCTACGAGCAGTACTTC.

V and J are TRBV14 and TRBJ2-1; 8 nucleotides align to TRBD1. Unmatched junction bases numbered 10, after V lost 2 bases and J lost 1 base. Germline V gene lookup returns CDR1 SGHDN and CDR2 FVKESK. The CDR3 contains 18 residues. In DNA, the CDR3 is TGTGCCAGCAGCCAAAGGACAGGGAGCGACGATTCCTACAATGAGCAGTTCTTC. Protein product: CASSQRTGSDDSYNEQFF.

This chain joins TRBV6-5 and TRBJ1-6; no clear D. V lost 9 bases to trimming and J lost 14 bases, with 14 bases between them. Germline V gene sequence: CDR1 MNHEY, CDR2 SVGAGI. The CDR3 spans 11 residues. CDR3 amino acids: CASRTKRSLHF. DNA of the CDR3: TGTGCCAGTCGGACTAAGCGGTCCCTCCACTTT.

The chain employs TRBV6-1 and TRBJ2-7; possible D gene TRBD2, 6 bases. Trimming shortened V by 1 base and J by 7 bases, and 29 bases separated the two germline ends. This CDR3 is 19 amino acids long. CDR1 MNHNS and CDR2 SASEGT come from the germline V gene. CDR3: CASSEVGVRLGGLEGEQYF. Here the CDR3 DNA reads TGTGCCAGCAGTGAAGTAGGGGTCCGGCTCGGAGGGCTTGAAGGGGAGCAGTACTTC.

The chain couples TRBV6-1 to TRBJ2-5; D is unclear. The CDR3 has 13 residues. The V end was cut by 4 bases, the J end by 1 base, with 7 bases between. The germline V gene has CDR1 MNHNS and CDR2 SASEGT. The CDR3 nucleotides read TGTGCCAGCAGTGCGGTACTCCAAGAGACCCAGTACTTC. As protein: CASSAVLQETQYF.

The chain uses TRBV11-3 and TRBJ2-2, with 7 bases aligning to TRBD1. Germline V lookup: CDR1 SGHNT, CDR2 YENEEA. CDR3 length: 15 residues. J was trimmed by 4 bases and V by 4 bases; bases with no gene match: 6. CDR3 loop: CASSSTGAGTGELFF. The CDR3 nucleotides read TGTGCCAGCAGCTCCACAGGGGCTGGCACCGGGGAGCTGTTTTTT. The full variable domain, with the rest looked up from reference TRBV11-3 and TRBJ2-2, is EAGVVQSPRYKIIEKKQPVAFWCNPISGHNTLYWYLQNLGQGPELLIRYENEEAVDDSQLPKDRFSAERLKGVDSTLKIQPAELGDSAVYLCASSSTGAGTGELFFGEGSRLTVL.

The chain combines TRBV7-2 with TRBJ1-5, with 9 bases lining up with TRBD1. CDR1 is SGHTA and CDR2 is FQGNSA in the germline V gene. This CDR3 spans 15 amino acids. The V and J ends lost 5 bases and 7 bases, in that order; junction bases with no gene match: 9. The CDR3 is CASSIHRGPEQPQHF. The CDR3 nucleotides read TGTGCCAGCAGCATCCACAGGGGGCCAGAGCAGCCCCAGCATTTT.

The V and J genes are TRBV2 and TRBJ2-5; perhaps TRBD2 as D (6 bases). Germline V gives CDR1 SNHLY, CDR2 FYNNEI. The CDR3 extends over 16 amino acids. Trimming pared 6 bases from V and 4 bases from J, leaving 21 bases between. The CDR3 loop is CASRRYTTGLRETQYF. The CDR3 bases are TGTGCCAGCAGGAGGTACACCACGGGACTTCGAGAGACCCAGTACTTC.

The V and J genes are TRBV4-1 and TRBJ1-2, with 7 positions matching TRBD1. Germline-derived CDR1 and CDR2 are MGHRA and YSYEKL. Trimming took 6 bases from V and 8 from J; bases not matched to a gene: 6. The CDR3 loop spans 12 amino acids. The CDR3 coding sequence is TGCGCCAGCAGTCGACAGGGCTGGGGCTACACCTTC. This codes for CASSRQGWGYTF.

This clone was seen a few times. The gene calls are TRBV11-1 and TRBJ2-7, with D possibly TRBD1 on 6 matching bases. Germline V gives CDR1 SGHAT, CDR2 FQDESV (reference sequence). V was clipped by 5 bases and J by 4 bases, with 18 bases between them. This CDR3 has 15 residues. CDR3 DNA: TGTGCCAGCAGCCCCCTCCAGGGGCCCCAGTACGAGCAGTACTTC. This sequence encodes CASSPLQGPQYEQYF.

This clone ranks as large. The V call is TRBV5-8, the J call TRBJ1-1, with D tentatively TRBD1 (5 bases). The germline CDR1 and CDR2 sequences are SGHTS and YDEGEE. The V gene lost 0 bases and the J gene lost 0 bases, with 9 bases spanning the gap. There are 15 residues in the CDR3. The CDR3 nucleotides read TGTGCCAGCAGCTTGGATGGGGCCCTGAACACTGAAGCTTTCTTT. Encoded protein: CASSLDGALNTEAFF.

Notes on this clone: A junction boundary mismatches the germline segment, possibly from a read error. Other DNA variants within this sample encode the same CDR3. The V and J genes are TRBV2 and TRBJ2-7; TRBD1 is a possible D gene (6 bases). The CDR3 is 13 amino acids. Germline values: CDR1 SNHLY, CDR2 FYNNEI. The CDR3 nucleotides read TGTGCTAGCAGTGAACAGGGTCTCTACGAGCAGTACTTC. Translating it yields CASSEQGLYEQYF.

This chain joins TRBV9 and TRBJ2-3; 12 bases are shared with TRBD2. Trimming removed 1 base from V and 6 bases from J; junction bases left unmatched: 3. CDR3 size: 15 residues. The germline gives CDR1 SGDLS, CDR2 YYNGEE. The chain's CDR3 is CASSVSLAGGDTQYF. For the CDR3, the DNA is TGTGCCAGCAGCGTATCCCTAGCGGGGGGGGATACGCAGTATTTT.

The chain links TRBV6-1 to TRBJ2-5; TRBD2 is a possible D gene (5 bases). V lost 2 bases, J lost 4 bases, and 17 bases lay in between. This CDR3 contains 16 residues. Per the germline V gene, CDR1 is MNHNS and CDR2 is SASEGT. CDR3 region: CASSEILGRGRETQYF. The CDR3, as DNA: TGTGCCAGCAGTGAAATTCTGGGAAGAGGGAGAGAGACCCAGTACTTC.

The V and J genes are TRBV10-1 and TRBJ1-4; D not resolved. Germline CDR1 reads WNHNN; CDR2 reads SYGVQD (reference sequence). This CDR3 is built from 17 residues. V was trimmed by 10 bases and J by 0 bases, leaving 21 bases between them. CDR3 residues: CANPLRFDTATNEKLFF. In nucleotides, the CDR3 is TGCGCCAACCCCTTGAGGTTCGACACTGCAACTAATGAAAAACTGTTTTTT.

The rearrangement links TRBV11-2 to TRBJ2-1; the D gene is possibly TRBD1 (6 bases). V gave up 5 bases and J gave up 8 bases, with 19 bases separating them. The CDR3 runs 15 residues. Germline lookup yields CDR1 SGHAT and CDR2 FQNNGV. CDR3 in DNA: TGTGCCAGCAGCCAACTTAGTGGGGCAGGGGATGAGCAGTTCTTC. It translates to CASSQLSGAGDEQFF.

In this sample, this clone turned up a few times. The V call is TRBV5-1, the J call TRBJ2-1; D is unresolved. The CDR3 has 14 amino acids. Germline CDR1 is SGHRS and CDR2 is YFSETQ. The V end lost 2 bases, the J end lost 1 base, and 7 bases lay between the germline ends. The CDR3 DNA reads as TGCGCCAGCAGCTTCGGGCTTTCCTACAATGAGCAGTTCTTC. Protein: CASSFGLSYNEQFF.